This T cell receptor (beta chain) is drawn from a study of blood T cell repertoires in COVID-19 (dated by TCRdb to 2019 to 2021). With respect to the entire study: Collaborator samples came from the United States, Italy and Spain and covered acute and convalescent phases of COVID-19. The repertoires were released in a freely available public database intended as a resource for research on the immune response to SARS-CoV-2. Where HLA class I and class II types were available, the types were taken from metadata supplied by the sample provider, not from assay-based typing. Sample metadata almost always included a de-identified subject ID, COVID-19 status, age in years and sex. The dataset comprised deeply sampled blood TCRbeta repertoires from subjects exposed to, actively infected with, or recovered from COVID-19. The material from the prospective study consisted of cDNA or gDNA derived from T cells, B-cell-depleted T cells, or PBMCs. Samples came from the ongoing ImmuneRACE study (first 160 participants) plus 1,254 subjects from 6 global collaborators.

The paper's findings and limits, for the study overall: Clinical and demographic metadata were provided uncurated, with the amount varying by source and participant.

As for this clone: Its antigen is not yet known. No base qualities exist here, and no much larger clone lies one base off it.

The CDR3 starts with the cysteine, ends with the phenylalanine, and has 15 residues. Solely the CDR3 DNA is kept, with 45 bases framed from the first base. In the germline V gene, CDR1 corresponds to SGHTA and CDR2 to FQGTGA. Germline trimming amounts to 7 bases on V and 2 bases on J, with 9 as the count of junction bases outside the gene matches. The immunoSEQ Assay, a bias-controlled multiplex PCR, was used to amplify TCRbeta CDR3 regions from genomic DNA. For the original study's pipeline: The number of nucleated cells in each sample was estimated by amplification of reference gene primers within the assay. To quantify the absolute abundance of each unique TCRbeta CDR3 rearrangement, sequence reads were collapsed and filtered. For each sample, productive Simpson clonality was calculated by taking the square root of Simpson's diversity index across productive rearrangements. The immuneACCESS repertoire file appears here via TCRdb, limited to in-frame rearrangements. These files lack a portion of the clones; in checked studies, under half of the deficit traces to unresolved V genes, and the cause of the others is not known. V and J calls and clone size are copied from that table; D and trimming were computed from the DNA. Recorded for this sample are a few hundred thousand clones; approximately 90% of them occurred a single time. Of the sample, more than 0.95% is held by the ten largest clones.

Participants in the prospective study were enrolled through a virtual design, were aged 18 to 89 years, and lived in 20 to 30 United States geographic areas. In the prospective study, cohorts were assigned on the basis of participant-reported clinical history obtained from a screening survey and a study questionnaire. Recovered participants in ImmuneRACE Cohort 3 were defined as having two consecutive negative NP/OP PCR tests, clearance from a healthcare professional, or resolution of symptoms. In the prospective study, whole blood, serum and a nasopharyngeal or oropharyngeal swab were collected from each participant by mobile phlebotomists. Prospective study participants could optionally give additional blood draws and questionnaires over a roughly 2-month period. Prospective study blood samples were shipped either frozen or at room temperature before DNA extraction.

Recombination linked TRBV7-3 to TRBJ1-2; the central 8 bases match TRBD1. This clonotype originated in a woman under 30 who had recovered from COVID-19. The source material was PBMCs or T cells enriched from blood (not recorded which). The CDR3 reads CASTSGDRLNYGYTF. The nucleotide sequence reads as follows: TGTGCCAGCACCTCGGGGGACAGGCTAAACTATGGCTACACCTTC.